This TCR beta chain emerged from a study of T cells in Graves' hyperthyroidism and ophthalmopathy (dated by TCRdb to the late 2010s). About the full investigation: Peripheral blood samples were taken at the time of initial diagnosis, prior to any treatment. TCR V-J signatures able to tell the groups apart were searched for in a discovery cohort of 100 patients, of whom 43 had Graves' ophthalmopathy and roughly 57 had stable Graves' hyperthyroidism. Prospective prediction of ophthalmopathy was tested in an independent validation cohort consisting of 18 to 20 hyperthyroidism patients and more than 15 patients who later progressed to ophthalmopathy. The 100 discovery patients were randomly split 7:3 into training and test sets. The study also compared thyroid tissue and blood T-cell repertoires from over 5 Graves' hyperthyroidism patients. Once sampling was done, hyperthyroidism patients were given methimazole at a starting dose of 30 mg daily, whereas ophthalmopathy patients were given high-dose intravenous methylprednisolone. According to the paper, TCR Vbeta CDR3 sequencing was carried out on some 140 peripheral blood samples, which came from some 41 ophthalmopathy, around 74 hyperthyroidism and approximately 17 progressor patients.

Measured from the cysteine to the phenylalanine, the CDR3 is 14 residues long. The retained sequence is limited to the CDR3, 42 bases, with the frame set at the first base. CDR1 and CDR2 are read off the germline V gene as MGHDK and SYGVNS. The trim is 1 base for V and 12 bases for J, with a gap of 16 bases between the germline ends. Comments on this clonotype: Its cognate antigen has yet to be identified. The record has no base qualities; no much larger clone is one base away.

Stable Graves' hyperthyroidism was defined as no progression to ophthalmopathy during 18 months of follow-up. Hyperthyroidism patients were aged 18 to 65 years and newly diagnosed, with disease duration of less than 2 months. Exclusion was applied to patients with uncontrolled infections, other autoimmune diseases, pregnancy or lactation. Diagnoses were based on clinical symptoms, serum thyroxine and TRAb, thyroid ultrasound and orbital computed tomography. PBMCs were isolated from 7.5 to 10 ml of fresh peripheral blood by Ficoll-Paque density gradient centrifugation. Total RNA was extracted with Trizol reagent, and quality was checked on an Agilent 2100 Bioanalyzer. General study outcomes and caveats: In cross-validation, a model built on a 13 V-J signature told ophthalmopathy apart from stable hyperthyroidism with 85% to 90% sensitivity and 81% to 82% specificity, and in testing the same model reached 80%/75%. Most expanded thyroid clonotypes (frequency above 0.001) were also detected in blood, suggesting blood repertoires may reflect thyroid immune responses. In validation, the model predicted progression to ophthalmopathy a median of about 6.5 months before onset, with about 70% sensitivity and about 75% specificity. Sample size was not statistically predetermined, and blinding of investigators to group allocation was not performed.

The TCR beta CDR3 regions were amplified from RNA transcripts. A first-round RT-PCR of the TCR CDR3 used the HTBI primer set with the Qiagen OneStep RT-PCR kit. Libraries were constructed in a second round of multiplex PCR, after which size selection and purification were carried out. The libraries were sequenced on an Illumina HiSeq2000 using paired-end 100 bp reads. The source study handled its data this way. SOAPnuke was used to process the raw data, with reads discarded if the reads contained adapters or uncalled bases, had a mean Phred below 15, or lacked an exact constant-primer or identifier match. High-quality paired reads were merged with COPE v1.2.5, and unique nucleotide sequences were defined as clonotypes. Clonotypes were aligned to IMGT TRBV, TRBD and TRBJ reference segments using MiTCR v1.1. Only V-J combinations with frequency above 0.0001, covering 98% to 99.2% of repertoires, were analysed. A TCS score was defined as the ratio of F50 (clonal expansion) to E x V (chaos), with BLOSUM62-based TCRdist applied between CDR3 peptides within each V-J. Welch's t-statistics and random forest reduced roughly 530 V-J features to 13, which were used in a naive Bayes classifier (R e1071). The public reads were quality trimmed at Q25 with fastp and then assembled into clones with MiXCR by TCRdb, keeping productive beta chains. Every distinct CDR3 protein forms one entry, paired with its most common genes and DNA. TCRdb's processing, not the study's, gives the V and J calls here. The sample table records fewer than 650,000 distinct CDR3 sequences; roughly 15% of these occur just once. Together, the top ten hold more than 11% of the sample.

The V gene is TRBV25-1 and the J gene is TRBJ2-1; TRBD2 might be the D gene, on 5 matching bases. This clonotype was obtained from a middle-aged woman with Graves' hyperthyroidism. Sequencing was done on a sample of blood. The nucleotide sequence reads as follows: TGTGCCAGCAGTGAATCGCGTAAGAGGGATGCGCAGTTCTTC. Translated, it gives CASSESRKRDAQFF.